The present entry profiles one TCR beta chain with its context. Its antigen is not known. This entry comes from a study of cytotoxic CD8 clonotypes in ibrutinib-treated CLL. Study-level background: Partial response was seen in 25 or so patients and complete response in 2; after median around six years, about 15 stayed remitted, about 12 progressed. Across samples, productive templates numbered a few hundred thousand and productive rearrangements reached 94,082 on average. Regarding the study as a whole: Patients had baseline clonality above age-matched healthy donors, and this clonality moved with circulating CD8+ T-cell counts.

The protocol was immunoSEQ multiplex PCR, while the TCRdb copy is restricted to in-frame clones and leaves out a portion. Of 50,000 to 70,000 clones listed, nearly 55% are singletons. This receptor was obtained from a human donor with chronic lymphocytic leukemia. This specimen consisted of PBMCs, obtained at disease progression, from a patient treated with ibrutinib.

CDR3: CASSPPSAAYEQYF. CDR3 in DNA: TGTGCCAGCTCACCCCCTTCAGCAGCCTACGAGCAGTACTTC. The chain joins TRBV18 to TRBJ2-7; D gene unclear. Germline V gene data show CDR1 as KGHSH and CDR2 as LQKENI. CDR3 length equals 14 residues. V lost 3 bases and J lost 2, with 11 bases in between.